This TCR beta chain was recorded in a study of T cell responses to AZD1222 COVID-19 vaccine. Study background: The study pooled second doses at about 4 or about 12 weeks.

Study-wide points: Repertoire collection took place solely once the T cell response had peaked. Donors, mostly white British, included more females; clonal diversity was possibly underestimated. Unmutated variant regions are reportedly targeted by nearly half of spike-specific TCRs.

This table comes from immunoSEQ multiplex PCR, and its TCRdb copy is limited to in-frame clones, with some not included. In the table there are around 110,000 clones, just under 95% of which are singletons. Trimming stripped 6 bases from V and 1 base from J, with 12 bases between. From germline, CDR1 is LNHDA and CDR2 SQIVND (reference sequence). This CDR3 comprises 14 residues. As for this clone: Its antigen is not identified.

This chain uses TRBV19 with TRBJ1-1; a weak D match, TRBD1 (6 bases). Sequenced material: peripheral blood, taken on day 0 of AZD1222 vaccination. This receptor was identified in an adult in good health. CDR3: CASRRTDTNTEAFF. CDR3 in DNA: TGTGCCAGTAGGCGGACAGACACGAACACTGAAGCTTTCTTT.